This T cell receptor beta chain was retrieved from a study of T cell repertoires and HLA-DP antigens. At the level of the study: CD4+ T cells were cocultured with HeLa cells expressing HLA-DP. Two male donors and one female donor spanned ages 18-to-29 through 60-to-69. Average DNA input: 218.4 ng for CD137+CD4+ sorts, 1,000 to 1,500 ng pre-culture.

This clone occurred once. Its specificity is not known. Trimming took 5 bases from V and 6 from J, leaving 11 bases between them. Germline assignment: CDR1 SQVTM and CDR2 ANQGSEA. The CDR3 is 11 residues long. Primers targeted 54 TRBV and 13 TRBJ segments. The data were produced by immunoSEQ multiplex PCR, yet TCRdb's version contains in-frame clones alone and is incomplete. The sample shows roughly 110,000 clones, almost 95% of them seen only once. This receptor was obtained from a woman aged 18-29 years in good health and CMV-seronegative. Sequenced sample: CD4+ T cells from PBMCs. The V call is TRBV29-1, the J call TRBJ2-7; perhaps TRBD1 as D (6 bases). Here the CDR3 reads CSVSGTSEQYF. Here the CDR3 DNA reads TGCAGCGTTTCCGGGACATCCGAGCAGTACTTC.